This T cell receptor beta chain emerged from a study of blood T cell repertoires in COVID-19. Libraries were prepared by immunoSEQ multiplex PCR; TCRdb keeps only in-frame clonotypes and omits some of them. There are around 100,000 clones in the sample; more than 85% occur only once, and about 4% lies in the top ten. This CDR3 comprises 15 residues. Germline V gene lookup returns CDR1 SGHDN and CDR2 FVKESK. V was cut by 0 bases and J by 6 bases, with 14 bases left in between. Specimen: peripheral blood. The sequence came from a man younger than 30 with acute or convalescent COVID-19. This chain connects TRBV14 to TRBJ1-1; tentative D call: TRBD1 (5 bases). The CDR3: CASSQEEGRRSEAFF. CDR3 bases: TGTGCCAGCAGCCAAGAGGAGGGGCGAAGGTCTGAAGCTTTCTTT.